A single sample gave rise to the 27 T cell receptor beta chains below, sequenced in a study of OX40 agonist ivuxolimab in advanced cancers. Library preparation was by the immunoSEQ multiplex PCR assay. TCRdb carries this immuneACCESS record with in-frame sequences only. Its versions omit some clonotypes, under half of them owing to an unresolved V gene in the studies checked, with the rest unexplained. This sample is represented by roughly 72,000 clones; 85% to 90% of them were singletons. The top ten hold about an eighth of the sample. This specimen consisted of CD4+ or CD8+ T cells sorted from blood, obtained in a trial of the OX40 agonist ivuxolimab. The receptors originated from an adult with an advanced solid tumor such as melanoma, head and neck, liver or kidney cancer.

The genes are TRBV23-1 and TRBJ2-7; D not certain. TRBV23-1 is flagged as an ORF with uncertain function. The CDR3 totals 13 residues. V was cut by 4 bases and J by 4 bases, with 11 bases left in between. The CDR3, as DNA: TGCGCCAGCAGTCTACCGGGTGAGTACGAGCAGTACTTC. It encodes CASSLPGEYEQYF.

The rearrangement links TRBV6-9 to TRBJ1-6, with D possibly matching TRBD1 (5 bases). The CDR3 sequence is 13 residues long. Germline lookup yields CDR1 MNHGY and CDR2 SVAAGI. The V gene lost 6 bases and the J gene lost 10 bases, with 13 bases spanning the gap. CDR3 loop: CASRIQGGSPLHF. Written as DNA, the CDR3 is TGTGCCAGCAGAATCCAGGGAGGATCACCCCTCCACTTT.

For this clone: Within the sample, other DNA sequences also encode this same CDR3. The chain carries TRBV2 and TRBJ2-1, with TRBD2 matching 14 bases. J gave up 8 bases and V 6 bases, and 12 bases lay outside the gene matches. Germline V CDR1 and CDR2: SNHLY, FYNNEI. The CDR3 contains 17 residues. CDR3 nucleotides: TGTGCCAGCAGAGACGAGAGGACTAGCGGGGGGAACCATGAGCAGTTCTTC. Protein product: CASRDERTSGGNHEQFF.

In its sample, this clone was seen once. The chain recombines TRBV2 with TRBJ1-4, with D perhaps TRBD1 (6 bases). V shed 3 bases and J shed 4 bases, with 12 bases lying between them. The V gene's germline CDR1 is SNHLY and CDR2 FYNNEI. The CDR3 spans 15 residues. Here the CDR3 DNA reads TGTGCCAGCAGTGACGTATGGACAGATAATGAAAAACTGTTTTTT. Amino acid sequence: CASSDVWTDNEKLFF.

The CDR3, as DNA: TGTGCCAGTAGTATAGAAGGGGAGGGCTACGAGCAGTACTTC. It yields the protein CASSIEGEGYEQYF. This chain links TRBV19 with TRBJ2-7, with 7 bases that match TRBD2. The CDR3 sequence is 14 residues long. The ends lost 0 bases at V and 3 bases at J; junction bases unmatched: 2. Germline loops: CDR1 LNHDA, CDR2 SQIVND (reference sequence).

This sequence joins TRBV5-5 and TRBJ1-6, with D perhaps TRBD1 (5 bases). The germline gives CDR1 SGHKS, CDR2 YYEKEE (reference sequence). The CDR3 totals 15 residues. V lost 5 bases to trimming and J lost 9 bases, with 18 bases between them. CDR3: CASSSGSQGGSPLHF. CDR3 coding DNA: TGTGCCAGCAGTTCAGGGAGCCAGGGTGGTTCACCCCTCCACTTT.

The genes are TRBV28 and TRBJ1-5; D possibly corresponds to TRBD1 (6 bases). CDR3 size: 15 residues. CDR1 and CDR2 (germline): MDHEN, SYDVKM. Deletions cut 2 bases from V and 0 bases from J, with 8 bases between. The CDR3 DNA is TGTGCCAGCAGTTTAGCAGGGGATAGCAATCAGCCCCAGCATTTT. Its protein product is CASSLAGDSNQPQHF.

CDR3 nucleotide sequence: TGTGCCAGCAGCGCCCGAGCGGGGTACAATGAGCAGTTCTTC. Its protein product is CASSARAGYNEQFF. The chain joins TRBV9 to TRBJ2-1, with TRBD2 identical over 7 bases. CDR3 length: 14 amino acids. V shed 3 bases and J 4 bases; nucleotides not matched to a gene: 4. Germline values: CDR1 SGDLS, CDR2 YYNGEE.

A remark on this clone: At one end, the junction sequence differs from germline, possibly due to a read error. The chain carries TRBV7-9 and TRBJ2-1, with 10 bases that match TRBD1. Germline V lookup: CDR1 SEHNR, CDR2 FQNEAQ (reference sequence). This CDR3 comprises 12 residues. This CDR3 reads CASSRQGAEEFF. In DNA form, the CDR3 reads TGTGCCAGCAGCCGACAGGGGGCTGAGGAGTTCTTC.

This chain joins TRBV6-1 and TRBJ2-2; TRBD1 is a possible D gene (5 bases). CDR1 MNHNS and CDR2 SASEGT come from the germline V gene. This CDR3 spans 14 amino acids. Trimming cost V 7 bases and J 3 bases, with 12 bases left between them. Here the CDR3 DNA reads TGTGCCAGCAAGATGGGGCGTGACACCGGGGAGCTGTTTTTT. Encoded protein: CASKMGRDTGELFF.

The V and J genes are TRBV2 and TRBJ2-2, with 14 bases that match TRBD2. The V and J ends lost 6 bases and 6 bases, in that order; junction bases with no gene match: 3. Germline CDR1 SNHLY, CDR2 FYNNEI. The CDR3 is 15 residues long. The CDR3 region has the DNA TGTGCCAGCAGGTCGACTAGCGGGGGGGCCGGGGAGCTGTTTTTT. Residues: CASRSTSGGAGELFF.

CDR3 bases: TGTGCCAGCACGTATGACAGGGATCTGGATACGCAGTATTTT. This sequence encodes CASTYDRDLDTQYF. The V call is TRBV6-1, the J call TRBJ2-3, with TRBD1 identical over 7 bases. The germline CDR1 and CDR2 sequences are MNHNS and SASEGT. V trimming: 7 bases; J trimming: 6 bases; junction bases outside the gene matches: 10. The CDR3 has 14 residues.

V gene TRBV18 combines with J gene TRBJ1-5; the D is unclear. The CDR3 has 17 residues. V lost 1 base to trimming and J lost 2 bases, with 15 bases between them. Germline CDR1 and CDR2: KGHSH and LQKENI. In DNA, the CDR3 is TGTGCCAGCTCACCACTTCCCGGGCGGGGTGGCAATCAGCCCCAGCATTTT. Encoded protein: CASSPLPGRGGNQPQHF.

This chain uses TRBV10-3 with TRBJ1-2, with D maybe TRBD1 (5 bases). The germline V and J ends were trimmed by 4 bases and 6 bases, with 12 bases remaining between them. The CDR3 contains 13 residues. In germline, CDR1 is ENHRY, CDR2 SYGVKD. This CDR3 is CAISVGEQDGYTF. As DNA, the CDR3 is TGTGCCATCAGTGTGGGGGAGCAGGATGGCTACACCTTC.

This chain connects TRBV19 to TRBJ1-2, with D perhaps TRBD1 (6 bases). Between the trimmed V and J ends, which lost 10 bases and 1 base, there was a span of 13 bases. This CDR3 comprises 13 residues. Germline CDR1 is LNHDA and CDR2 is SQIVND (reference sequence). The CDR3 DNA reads TGTGCCACTTCGTTCAGGGGTAACTATGGCTACACCTTC. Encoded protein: CATSFRGNYGYTF.

The DNA for the CDR3 is TGTGCCAGCAGTTTATTACCGACATTGAGTGGCTACACCTTC. Encoded protein: CASSLLPTLSGYTF. The V gene is TRBV27, the J gene TRBJ1-2; D is unresolved. V shed 1 base and J shed 7 bases, with 13 bases lying between them. Germline V gives CDR1 MNHEY, CDR2 SMNVEV (reference sequence). CDR3 length: 14 amino acids.

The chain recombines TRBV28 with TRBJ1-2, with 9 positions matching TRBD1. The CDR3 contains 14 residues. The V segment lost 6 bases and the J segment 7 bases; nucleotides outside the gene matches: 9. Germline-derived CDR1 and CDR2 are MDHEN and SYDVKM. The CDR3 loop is CASRSGQGDGGYTF. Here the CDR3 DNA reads TGTGCCAGCAGGTCGGGACAGGGAGACGGTGGCTACACCTTC.

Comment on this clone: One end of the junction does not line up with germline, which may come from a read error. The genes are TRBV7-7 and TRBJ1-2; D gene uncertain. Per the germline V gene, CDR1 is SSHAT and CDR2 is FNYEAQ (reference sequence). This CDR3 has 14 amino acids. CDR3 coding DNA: TGTGCTAGCAGATCTCTTGACGGAAACTATGGCTACACCTTC. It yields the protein CASRSLDGNYGYTF.

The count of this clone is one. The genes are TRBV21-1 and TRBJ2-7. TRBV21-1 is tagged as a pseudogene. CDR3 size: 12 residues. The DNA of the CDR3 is TGTGCCAGCAGCAAAATCCCTTGGGAGCAGTACTTC. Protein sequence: CASSKIPWEQYF.

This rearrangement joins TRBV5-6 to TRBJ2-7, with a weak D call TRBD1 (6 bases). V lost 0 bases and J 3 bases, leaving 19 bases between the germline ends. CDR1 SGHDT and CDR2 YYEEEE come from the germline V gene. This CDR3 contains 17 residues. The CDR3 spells CASSLAWGTGHLYEQYF. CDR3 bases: TGTGCCAGCAGCTTGGCATGGGGGACGGGACACCTCTACGAGCAGTACTTC.

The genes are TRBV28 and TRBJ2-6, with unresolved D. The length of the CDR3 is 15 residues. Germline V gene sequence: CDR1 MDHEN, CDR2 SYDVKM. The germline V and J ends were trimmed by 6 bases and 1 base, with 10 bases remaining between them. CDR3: CASRGGHSGANVLTF. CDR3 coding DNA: TGTGCCAGCAGAGGCGGTCATTCTGGGGCCAACGTCCTGACTTTC.

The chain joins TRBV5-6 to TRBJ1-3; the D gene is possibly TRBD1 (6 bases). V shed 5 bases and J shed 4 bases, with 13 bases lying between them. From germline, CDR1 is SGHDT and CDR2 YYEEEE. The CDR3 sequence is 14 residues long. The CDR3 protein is CASRTGGHGNTIYF. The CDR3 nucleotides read TGTGCCAGCAGAACGGGGGGGCACGGAAACACCATATATTTT.

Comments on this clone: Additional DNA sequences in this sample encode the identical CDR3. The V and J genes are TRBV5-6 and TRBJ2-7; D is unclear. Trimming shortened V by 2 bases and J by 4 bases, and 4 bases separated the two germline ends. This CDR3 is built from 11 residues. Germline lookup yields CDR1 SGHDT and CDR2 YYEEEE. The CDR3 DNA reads TGTGCCAGCAGCTTTGCGTACGAGCAGTACTTC. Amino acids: CASSFAYEQYF.

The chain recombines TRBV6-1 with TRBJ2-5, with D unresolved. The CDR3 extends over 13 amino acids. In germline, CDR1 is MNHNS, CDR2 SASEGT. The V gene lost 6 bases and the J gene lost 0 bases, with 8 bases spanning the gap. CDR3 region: CASSLDYQETQYF. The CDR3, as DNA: TGTGCCAGCAGCCTTGACTACCAAGAGACCCAGTACTTC.

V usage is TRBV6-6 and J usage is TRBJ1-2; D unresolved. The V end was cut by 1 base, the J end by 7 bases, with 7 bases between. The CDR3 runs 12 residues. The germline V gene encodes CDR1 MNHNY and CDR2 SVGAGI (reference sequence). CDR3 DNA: TGTGCCAGCAGTTACTTAGGTTTTGGCTACACCTTC. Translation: CASSYLGFGYTF.

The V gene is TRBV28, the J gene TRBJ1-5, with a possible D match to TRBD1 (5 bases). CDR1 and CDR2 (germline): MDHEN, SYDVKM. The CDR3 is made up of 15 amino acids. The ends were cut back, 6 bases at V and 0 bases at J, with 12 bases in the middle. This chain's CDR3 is CASRIGGYSNQPQHF. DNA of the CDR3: TGTGCCAGCAGGATCGGGGGATATAGCAATCAGCCCCAGCATTTT.

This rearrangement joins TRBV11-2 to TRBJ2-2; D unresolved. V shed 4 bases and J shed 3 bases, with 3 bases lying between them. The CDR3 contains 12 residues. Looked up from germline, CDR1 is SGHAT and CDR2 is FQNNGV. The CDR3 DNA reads TGTGCCAGCAGCTCGGACACCGGGGAGCTGTTTTTT. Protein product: CASSSDTGELFF.